The 19 T cell receptor beta chains reported below all come from one sample, sequenced in a study of T cell responses to AZD1222 COVID-19 vaccine. The protocol was immunoSEQ multiplex PCR, while the TCRdb copy is restricted to in-frame clones and leaves out a portion. The sample yields fewer than 120,000 clones, approximately 94% seen once. Sequenced material: peripheral blood, taken 28 days after the second AZD1222 dose. The receptors derive from an adult who received the AZD1222 COVID-19 vaccine.

The gene calls are TRBV19 and TRBJ1-2; TRBD1 agrees at 7 bases. This CDR3 region has 14 residues. V shed 4 bases and J 5 bases; nucleotides not matched to a gene: 7. CDR1 is LNHDA and CDR2 is SQIVND in the germline V gene (reference sequence). The CDR3 sequence is CASSTGTEPYGYTF. In DNA, the CDR3 is TGTGCCAGTAGTACTGGGACAGAACCTTATGGCTACACCTTC. Full variable domain (missing parts from reference TRBV19 and TRBJ1-2): DGGITQSPKYLFRKEGQNVTLSCEQNLNHDAMYWYRQDPGQGLRLIYYSQIVNDFQKGDIAEGYSVSREKKESFPLTVTSAQKNPTAFYLCASSTGTEPYGYTFGSGTRLTVV.

The chain has TRBV15 and TRBJ2-2; 12 nucleotides match TRBD2. This CDR3 is built from 17 residues. Germline V gene lookup returns CDR1 LNHNV and CDR2 YYDKDF (reference sequence). Losses at the gene ends were 5 bases for V and 6 bases for J; bases not matched to a gene: 10. The DNA for the CDR3 is TGTGCCACCAGCGCTTCCCGACTAGCGGGAGTTTCCGGGGAGCTGTTTTTT. Its translation: CATSASRLAGVSGELFF.

The chain has TRBV6-1 and TRBJ2-2; perhaps TRBD1 as D (5 bases). Germline V lookup: CDR1 MNHNS, CDR2 SASEGT. The CDR3 length is 13 residues. With 3 bases removed from V and 6 bases from J, the gap between germline ends came to 8 bases. CDR3 residues: CASSDREPGELFF. The CDR3 coding sequence is TGTGCCAGCAGTGACAGGGAACCCGGGGAGCTGTTTTTT.

This clone was found once. The chain links TRBV5-6 to TRBJ1-2, with 8 nucleotides matching TRBD1. CDR3 length: 14 amino acids. Germline V lookup: CDR1 SGHDT, CDR2 YYEEEE. Trimming cost V 5 bases and J 5 bases; bases outside gene matches: 8. The CDR3 loop is CASRLRQGRYGYTF. CDR3 coding DNA: TGTGCCAGCAGACTCCGACAGGGGAGGTATGGCTACACCTTC.

The chain links TRBV5-1 to TRBJ2-2, with D hard to call. The V gene lost 7 bases and the J gene lost 0 bases, with 10 bases spanning the gap. The CDR3 length is 14 residues. Per germline, CDR1 SGHRS and CDR2 YFSETQ. In DNA, the CDR3 is TGCGCCAGCCGCACGTTGGCGAACACCGGGGAGCTGTTTTTT. This codes for CASRTLANTGELFF.

The V and J genes are TRBV18 and TRBJ2-2, with D perhaps TRBD1 (5 bases). Germline values: CDR1 KGHSH, CDR2 LQKENI. The CDR3 has 16 residues. V lost 3 bases to trimming and J lost 5 bases, with 16 bases between them. The CDR3 loop reads CASSPPGGHLTGELFF. The CDR3 coding sequence is TGTGCCAGCTCACCCCCCGGCGGACATCTGACCGGGGAGCTGTTTTTT.

The J gene is TRBJ1-1, the V gene TRBV4-1, with 7 positions matching TRBD1. Trimming took 4 bases from V and 1 from J; bases not matched to a gene: 3. The germline V gene has CDR1 MGHRA and CDR2 YSYEKL. The CDR3 consists of 14 residues. CDR3 amino acids: CASSLGQTNTEAFF. The CDR3 nucleotides are TGCGCCAGCAGCCTGGGACAGACGAACACTGAAGCTTTCTTT.

With regard to this clone: The junction departs from the called germline gene at one end, perhaps through a read error. The chain has TRBV5-4 and TRBJ1-3; a weak D match, TRBD1 (5 bases). From germline, CDR1 is SGHNT and CDR2 YYREEE (reference sequence). CDR3 size: 18 residues. The chain's CDR3 is CASSLGQGFHSSGNTIYF. The DNA for the CDR3 is TGTGCCAGCAGTTTGGGGCAGGGCTTCCACTCCTCTGGAAACACCATATATTTT.

The V and J genes are TRBV2 and TRBJ1-1; D ambiguous. This CDR3 spans 14 amino acids. The germline V and J ends were trimmed by 2 bases and 6 bases, with 13 bases remaining between them. CDR1 is SNHLY, CDR2 FYNNEI, per germline. DNA of the CDR3: TGTGCCAGCAGTGAACAAATGGTGAGCGCTGAAGCTTTCTTT. Its protein product is CASSEQMVSAEAFF.

This chain joins TRBV10-3 and TRBJ2-7; D gene uncertain. V was pared by 0 bases and J by 5 bases, with 8 bases between. This CDR3 comprises 13 residues. Germline values: CDR1 ENHRY, CDR2 SYGVKD. The DNA of the CDR3 is TGTGCCATCAGTGAGTCGAGAGTAGACGAGCAGTACTTC. It encodes CAISESRVDEQYF.

The J gene is TRBJ1-2, the V gene TRBV27; maybe TRBD1 (6 bases). CDR3 length equals 18 residues. Germline values: CDR1 MNHEY, CDR2 SMNVEV (reference sequence). V shed 5 bases and J shed 3 bases, with 25 bases lying between them. Here the CDR3 reads CASSPDGGTTAAYYGYTF. The CDR3 DNA reads as TGTGCCAGCAGTCCAGATGGGGGCACAACCGCGGCTTACTATGGCTACACCTTC.

V gene TRBV18 combines with J gene TRBJ1-4, with D uncertain. This CDR3 has 16 residues. Germline CDR1 reads KGHSH; CDR2 reads LQKENI. Deletions cut 5 bases from V and 0 bases from J, with 13 bases between. CDR3 sequence (DNA): TGTGCCAGCTCAGTTTCCCCGGGGTCAACTAATGAAAAACTGTTTTTT. Its protein is CASSVSPGSTNEKLFF.

The chain joins TRBV12-5 to TRBJ2-1; D not certain. Trimming pared 2 bases from V and 0 bases from J, leaving 8 bases between. Per germline, CDR1 LGHNT and CDR2 FRNRAP. The CDR3 has 15 amino acids. The CDR3 DNA reads as TGTGCTAGTGGTTTGCTTATGAGCTCCTACAATGAGCAGTTCTTC. It codes for CASGLLMSSYNEQFF.

V is TRBV4-1 and J is TRBJ1-5; weak D call: TRBD1 (6 bases). The germline CDR1 and CDR2 sequences are MGHRA and YSYEKL. Trimming took 0 bases from V and 0 from J, leaving 12 bases between them. The CDR3 covers 17 residues. This CDR3 is CASSQELPGDSNQPQHF. Written as DNA, the CDR3 is TGCGCCAGCAGCCAAGAGTTGCCAGGGGATAGCAATCAGCCCCAGCATTTT.

The chain carries TRBV29-1 and TRBJ2-7; the D gene is possibly TRBD1 (6 bases). The CDR3 covers 14 residues. V was shortened by 4 bases and J by 6 bases, with 19 bases between the two germline ends. Germline V gene sequence: CDR1 SQVTM, CDR2 ANQGSEA. CDR3 region: CSVGYRDKGSEQYF. The CDR3 DNA is TGCAGCGTTGGGTACCGGGACAAAGGCTCCGAGCAGTACTTC.

This clone was counted once. The chain combines TRBV6-5 with TRBJ2-4; D perhaps matches TRBD2 (5 bases). CDR3 length: 15 amino acids. CDR1 and CDR2 (germline): MNHEY, SVGAGI. Trimming pared 7 bases from V and 0 bases from J, leaving 13 bases between. CDR3: CASNRPGLAKNIQYF. CDR3 DNA: TGTGCCAGCAATCGTCCCGGACTAGCCAAAAACATTCAGTACTTC.

The chain combines TRBV29-1 with TRBJ2-1; D gene ambiguous. The germline gives CDR1 SQVTM, CDR2 ANQGSEA. The ends were cut back, 0 bases at V and 7 bases at J, with 4 bases in the middle. CDR3 length: 11 amino acids. CDR3 loop: CSVEDLNEQFF. CDR3 bases: TGCAGCGTTGAAGATTTGAATGAGCAGTTCTTC.

This rearrangement joins TRBV6-1 to TRBJ1-3; 11 nucleotides agree with TRBD1. Trimming cost V 3 bases and J 4 bases; bases outside gene matches: 2. CDR1 is MNHNS, CDR2 SASEGT, per germline. This CDR3 is 15 amino acids long. The CDR3 protein is CASSDGQGAGNTIYF. The DNA for the CDR3 is TGTGCCAGCAGTGACGGACAGGGGGCCGGAAACACCATATATTTT.

This clone was observed a single time. This rearrangement joins TRBV20-1 to TRBJ2-4, with 7 bases matching TRBD1. Germline CDR1 and CDR2: DFQATT and SNEGSKA (reference sequence). The CDR3 covers 13 residues. The ends lost 3 bases at V and 4 bases at J; junction bases unmatched: 3. The CDR3 DNA is TGCAGTGCTAGTCCACAGGGGAAAAACATTCAGTACTTC. The encoded protein is CSASPQGKNIQYF.